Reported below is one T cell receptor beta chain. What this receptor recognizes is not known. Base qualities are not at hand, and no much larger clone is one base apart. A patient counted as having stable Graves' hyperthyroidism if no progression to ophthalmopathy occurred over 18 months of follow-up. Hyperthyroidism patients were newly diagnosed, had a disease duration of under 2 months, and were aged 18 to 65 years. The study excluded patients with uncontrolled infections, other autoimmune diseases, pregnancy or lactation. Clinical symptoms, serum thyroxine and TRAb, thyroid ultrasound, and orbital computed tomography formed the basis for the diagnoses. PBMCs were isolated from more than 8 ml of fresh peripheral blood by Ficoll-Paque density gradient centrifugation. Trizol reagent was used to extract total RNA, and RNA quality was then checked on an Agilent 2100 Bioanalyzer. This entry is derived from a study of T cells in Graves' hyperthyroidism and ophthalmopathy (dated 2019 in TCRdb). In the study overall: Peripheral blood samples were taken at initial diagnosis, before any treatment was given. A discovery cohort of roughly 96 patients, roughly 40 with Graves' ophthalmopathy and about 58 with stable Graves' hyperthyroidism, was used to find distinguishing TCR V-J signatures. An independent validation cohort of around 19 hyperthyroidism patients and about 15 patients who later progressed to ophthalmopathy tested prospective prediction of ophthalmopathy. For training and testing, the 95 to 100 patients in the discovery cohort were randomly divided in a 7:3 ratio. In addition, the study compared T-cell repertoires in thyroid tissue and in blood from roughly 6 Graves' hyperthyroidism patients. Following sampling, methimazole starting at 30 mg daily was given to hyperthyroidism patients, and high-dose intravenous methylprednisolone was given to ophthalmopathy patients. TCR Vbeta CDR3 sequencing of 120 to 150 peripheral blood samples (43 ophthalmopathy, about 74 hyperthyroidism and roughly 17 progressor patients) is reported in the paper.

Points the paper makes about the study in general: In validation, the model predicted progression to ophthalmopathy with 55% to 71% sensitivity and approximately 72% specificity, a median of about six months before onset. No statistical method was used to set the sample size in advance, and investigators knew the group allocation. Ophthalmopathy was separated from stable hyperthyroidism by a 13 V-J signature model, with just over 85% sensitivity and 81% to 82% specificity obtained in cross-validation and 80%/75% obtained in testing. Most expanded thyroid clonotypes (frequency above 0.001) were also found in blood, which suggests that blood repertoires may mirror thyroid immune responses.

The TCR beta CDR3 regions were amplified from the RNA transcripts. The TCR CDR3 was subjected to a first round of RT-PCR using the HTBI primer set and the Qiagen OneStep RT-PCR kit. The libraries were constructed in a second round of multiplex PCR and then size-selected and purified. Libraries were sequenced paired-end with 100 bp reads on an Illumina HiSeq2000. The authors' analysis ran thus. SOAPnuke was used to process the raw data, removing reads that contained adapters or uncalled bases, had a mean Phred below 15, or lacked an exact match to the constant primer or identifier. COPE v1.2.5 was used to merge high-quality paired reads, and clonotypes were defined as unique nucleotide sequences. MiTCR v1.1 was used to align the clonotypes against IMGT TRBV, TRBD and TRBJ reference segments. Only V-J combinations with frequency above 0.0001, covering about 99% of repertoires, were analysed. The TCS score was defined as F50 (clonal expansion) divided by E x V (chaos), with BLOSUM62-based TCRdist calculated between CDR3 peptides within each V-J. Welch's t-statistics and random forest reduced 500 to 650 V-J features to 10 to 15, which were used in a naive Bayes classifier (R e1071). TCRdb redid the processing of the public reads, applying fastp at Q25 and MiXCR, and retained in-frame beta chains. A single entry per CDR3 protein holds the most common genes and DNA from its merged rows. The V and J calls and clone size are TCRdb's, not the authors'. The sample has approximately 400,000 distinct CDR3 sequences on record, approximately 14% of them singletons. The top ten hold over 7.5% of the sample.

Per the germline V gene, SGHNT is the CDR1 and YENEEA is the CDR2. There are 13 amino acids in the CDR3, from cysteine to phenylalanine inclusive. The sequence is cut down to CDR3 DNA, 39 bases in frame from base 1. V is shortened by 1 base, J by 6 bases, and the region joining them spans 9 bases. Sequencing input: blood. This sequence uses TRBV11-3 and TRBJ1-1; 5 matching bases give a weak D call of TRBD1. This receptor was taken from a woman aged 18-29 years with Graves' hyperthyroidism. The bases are TGTGCCAGCAGCTTAGGAGTAGGGGCTGAAGCTTTCTTT. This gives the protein CASSLGVGAEAFF.